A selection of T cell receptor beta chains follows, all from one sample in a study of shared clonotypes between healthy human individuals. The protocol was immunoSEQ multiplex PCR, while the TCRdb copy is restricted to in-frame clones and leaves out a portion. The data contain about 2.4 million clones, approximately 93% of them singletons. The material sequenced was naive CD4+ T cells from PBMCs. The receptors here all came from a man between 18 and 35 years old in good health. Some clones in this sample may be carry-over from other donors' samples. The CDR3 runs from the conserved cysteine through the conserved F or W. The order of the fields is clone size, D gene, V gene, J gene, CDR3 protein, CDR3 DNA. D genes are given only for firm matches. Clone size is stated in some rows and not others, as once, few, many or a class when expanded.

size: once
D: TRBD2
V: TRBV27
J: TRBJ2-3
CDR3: CASSFYSGGPGDTQYF
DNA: TGTGCCAGCAGTTTTTATTCGGGAGGGCCTGGAGATACGCAGTATTTT

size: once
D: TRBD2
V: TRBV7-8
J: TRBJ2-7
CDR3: CASSPRRGGTEQYF
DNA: TGTGCCAGCAGCCCCCGCCGGGGGGGCACCGAGCAGTACTTC

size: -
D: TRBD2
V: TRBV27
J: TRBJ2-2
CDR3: CASSLFALAVNTGELFF
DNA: TGTGCCAGCAGTTTATTTGCGCTAGCGGTAAACACCGGGGAGCTGTTTTTT

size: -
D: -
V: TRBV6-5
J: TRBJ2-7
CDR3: CASSYGRRSYEQYF
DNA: TGTGCCAGCAGTTACGGGCGGAGGAGCTACGAGCAGTACTTC

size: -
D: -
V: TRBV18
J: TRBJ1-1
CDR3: CASSLNRRGRNTEAFF
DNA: TGTGCCAGCTCTTTAAATAGGAGGGGGAGGAACACTGAAGCTTTCTTT

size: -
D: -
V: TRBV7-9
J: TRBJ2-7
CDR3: CASSLTARPGEQYF
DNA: TGTGCCAGCAGCTTGACAGCCCGCCCGGGGGAGCAGTACTTC

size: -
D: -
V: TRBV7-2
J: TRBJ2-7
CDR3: CASSPDLDSREQYF
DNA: TGTGCCAGCAGCCCTGACCTGGACTCTCGGGAGCAGTACTTC

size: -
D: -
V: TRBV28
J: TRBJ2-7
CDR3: CASRTGPSYEQYF
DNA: TGTGCCAGCAGAACAGGGCCATCCTACGAGCAGTACTTC

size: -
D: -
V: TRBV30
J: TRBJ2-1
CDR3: CAWSGGGALRGEQFF
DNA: TGTGCCTGGAGTGGCGGCGGGGCCCTAAGGGGTGAGCAGTTCTTC

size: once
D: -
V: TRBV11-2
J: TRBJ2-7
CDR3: CASSKIYEQYF
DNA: TGTGCCAGCAGTAAAATATACGAGCAGTACTTC

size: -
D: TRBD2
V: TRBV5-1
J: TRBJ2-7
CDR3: CASSPGLAGNSYEQYF
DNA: TGCGCCAGCAGCCCGGGACTAGCGGGAAACTCCTACGAGCAGTACTTC

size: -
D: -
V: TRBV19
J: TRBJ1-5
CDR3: CASSIVGARLEPQHF
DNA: TGTGCCAGTAGTATAGTGGGGGCCCGGTTGGAGCCCCAGCATTTT

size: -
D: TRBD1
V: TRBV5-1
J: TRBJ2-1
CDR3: CASSSLDRGLGNEQFF
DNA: TGCGCCAGCAGCTCCCTGGACAGGGGGCTCGGGAATGAGCAGTTCTTC

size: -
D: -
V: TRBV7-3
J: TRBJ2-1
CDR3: CASSHTSGYNEQFF
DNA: TGTGCCAGCAGCCACACTTCAGGATACAATGAGCAGTTCTTC

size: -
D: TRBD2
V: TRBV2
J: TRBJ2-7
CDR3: CASARREGTTREQYF
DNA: TGTGCCAGCGCACGACGGGAGGGAACTACACGGGAGCAGTACTTC

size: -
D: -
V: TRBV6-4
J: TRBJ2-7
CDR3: CASSVQFGNGFGEQYF
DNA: TGTGCCAGCAGTGTACAATTCGGGAACGGGTTTGGTGAGCAGTACTTC

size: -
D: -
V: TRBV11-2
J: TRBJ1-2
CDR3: CASSPSSGNYGYTF
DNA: TGTGCCAGCAGCCCTAGTTCAGGGAACTATGGCTACACCTTC

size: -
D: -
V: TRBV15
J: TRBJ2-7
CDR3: CATSRTQVLLSYEQYF
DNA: TGTGCCACCAGCAGAACCCAGGTCCTCCTCTCCTACGAGCAGTACTTC

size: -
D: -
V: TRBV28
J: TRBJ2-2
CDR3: CASSSPGQNTGELFF
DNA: TGTGCCAGCAGTTCCCCCGGACAGAACACCGGGGAGCTGTTTTTT

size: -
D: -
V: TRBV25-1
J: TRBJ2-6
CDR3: CASSEGSSGANVLTF
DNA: TGTGCCAGCAGTGAAGGTAGCTCTGGGGCCAACGTCCTGACTTTC

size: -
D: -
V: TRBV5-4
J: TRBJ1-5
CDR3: CASSPDRNQPQHF
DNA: TGTGCCAGCAGCCCAGACAGGAATCAGCCCCAGCATTTT

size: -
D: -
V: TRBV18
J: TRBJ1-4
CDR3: CASSRVQGEEKLFF
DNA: TGTGCCAGCTCCCGGGTACAGGGTGAAGAAAAACTGTTTTTT

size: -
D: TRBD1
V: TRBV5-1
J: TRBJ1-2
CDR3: CASSLAPGQGSYGYTF
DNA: TGCGCCAGCAGCTTGGCTCCGGGACAGGGATCCTATGGCTACACCTTC

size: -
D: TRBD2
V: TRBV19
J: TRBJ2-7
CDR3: CASSITGGYEQYF
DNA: TGTGCCAGTAGTATAACGGGGGGGTACGAGCAGTACTTC

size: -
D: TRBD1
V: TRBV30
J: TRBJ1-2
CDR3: CAWTRTTGWGYTF
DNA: TGTGCCTGGACCCGGACGACAGGGTGGGGCTACACCTTC

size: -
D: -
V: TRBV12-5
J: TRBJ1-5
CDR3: CASGLVTYREELDFSNQPQHF
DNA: TGTGCTAGTGGTTTGGTTACGTACAGGGAGGAATTGGATTTTAGCAATCAGCCCCAGCATTTT

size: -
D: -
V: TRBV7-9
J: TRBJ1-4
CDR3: CASSPSGGNSEKLFF
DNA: TGTGCCAGCAGCCCCTCGGGGGGTAATAGCGAAAAACTGTTTTTT

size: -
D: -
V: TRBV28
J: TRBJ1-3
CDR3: CASSGDTIYF
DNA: TGTGCCAGCAGTGGCGACACCATATATTTT

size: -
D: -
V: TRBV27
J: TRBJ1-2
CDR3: CASSLTRGIEGYTF
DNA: TGTGCCAGCAGTTTAACCCGAGGGATCGAGGGCTACACCTTC

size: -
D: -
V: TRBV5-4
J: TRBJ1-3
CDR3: CASSLDRSRNTIYF
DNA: TGTGCCAGCAGCTTGGACAGATCCCGAAACACCATATATTTT

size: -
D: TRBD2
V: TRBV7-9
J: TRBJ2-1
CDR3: CASSLRLAGNEQFF
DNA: TGTGCCAGCAGCTTAAGGCTAGCGGGAAATGAGCAGTTCTTC

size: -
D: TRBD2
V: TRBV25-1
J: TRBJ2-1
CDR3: CAGLERDRDNEQFF
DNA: TGTGCCGGACTAGAGCGGGACCGCGACAATGAGCAGTTCTTC

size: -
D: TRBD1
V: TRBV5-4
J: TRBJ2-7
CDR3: CASSGGQGDEQYF
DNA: TGTGCCAGCAGCGGGGGACAGGGTGACGAGCAGTACTTC

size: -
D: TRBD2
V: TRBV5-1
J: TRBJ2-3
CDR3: CASSWQAGGTDTQYF
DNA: TGCGCCAGCAGCTGGCAAGCGGGGGGCACAGATACGCAGTATTTT

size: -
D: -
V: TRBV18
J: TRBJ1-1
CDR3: CASSPPAGRTEAFF
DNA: TGTGCCAGCTCACCACCGGCAGGGAGGACTGAAGCTTTCTTT

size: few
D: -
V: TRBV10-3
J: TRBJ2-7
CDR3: CAISEAYEQYF
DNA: TGTGCCATCAGTGAGGCCTACGAGCAGTACTTC

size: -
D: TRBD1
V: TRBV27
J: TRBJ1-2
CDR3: CASRTTGASYGYTF
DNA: TGTGCCAGCAGGACTACAGGGGCCTCCTATGGCTACACCTTC

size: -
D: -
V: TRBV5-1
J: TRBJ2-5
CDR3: CASSLRGPLRGTQETQYF
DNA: TGCGCCAGCAGCTTGAGAGGCCCCCTGCGAGGGACCCAAGAGACCCAGTACTTC

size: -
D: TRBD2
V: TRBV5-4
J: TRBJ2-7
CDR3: CASSFGGRPYEQYF
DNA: TGTGCCAGCAGCTTTGGCGGGAGGCCCTACGAGCAGTACTTC

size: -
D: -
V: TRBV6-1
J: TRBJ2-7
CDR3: CASSERWGGQVLYEQYF
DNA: TGTGCCAGCAGTGAAAGGTGGGGAGGACAGGTACTCTACGAGCAGTACTTC

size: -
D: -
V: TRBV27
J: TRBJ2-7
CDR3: CASSLSAGTSNHEQYF
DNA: TGTGCCAGCAGTTTATCCGCGGGCACGTCCAACCACGAGCAGTACTTC

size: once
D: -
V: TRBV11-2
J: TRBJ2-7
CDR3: CASSLDVTGELKQYF
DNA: TGTGCCAGCAGCTTAGATGTGACGGGAGAATTGAAGCAGTACTTC